The 28 T cell receptor beta chains presented below share a single source sample, sequenced in a study of shared clonotypes between healthy human individuals. The protocol was immunoSEQ multiplex PCR, while the TCRdb copy is restricted to in-frame clones and leaves out a portion. The sample shows about 660,000 clones, roughly 70% of them seen only once. The specimen sequenced was memory CD4+ T cells sorted from blood. Subset in this sample: CD45RA-negative fraction. Source of these receptors: a woman younger than 45 in good health.

This chain uses TRBV7-9 with TRBJ1-5; 9 bases map to TRBD1. This CDR3 has 14 residues. V lost 3 bases and J lost 8; bases outside the gene matches: 5. The V gene's germline CDR1 is SEHNR and CDR2 FQNEAQ (reference sequence). This CDR3 reads CASSLTGGSEPQHF. CDR3 coding DNA: TGTGCCAGCAGCTTGACAGGGGGGTCGGAGCCCCAGCATTTT. Looking up the rest from reference TRBV7-9 and TRBJ1-5 gives the full variable domain: DTGVSQNPRHKITKRGQNVTFRCDPISEHNRLYWYRQTLGQGPEFLTYFQNEAQLEKSRLLSDRFSAERPKGSFSTLEIQRTEQGDSAMYLCASSLTGGSEPQHFGDGTRLSIL.

This chain links TRBV7-9 with TRBJ2-3, with D tentatively TRBD2 (5 bases). The V end lost 4 bases, the J end lost 0 bases, and 8 bases lay between the germline ends. CDR1 and CDR2 (germline): SEHNR, FQNEAQ (reference sequence). The length of the CDR3 is 14 residues. The CDR3 loop is CASSSGLSTDTQYF. CDR3 coding DNA: TGTGCCAGCAGCTCTGGACTGAGCACAGATACGCAGTATTTT.

At least ten counts were recorded for this clone. The genes are TRBV11-2 and TRBJ1-1; unclear D gene. Trimming left V 10 bases short and J 5 bases short, with 14 bases between. The CDR3 consists of 12 residues. Germline assignment: CDR1 SGHAT and CDR2 FQNNGV. The CDR3 loop reads CATAREGTEAFF. CDR3 nucleotide sequence: TGTGCCACCGCACGGGAAGGTACTGAAGCTTTCTTT.

CDR3 sequence (DNA): TGTGCCAGCAGCTCGGGACGGACAGGGCAAGAGACCCAGTACTTC. Protein product: CASSSGRTGQETQYF. J is TRBJ2-5 and V is TRBV5-6; 8 bases align to TRBD1. There are 15 residues in the CDR3. J gave up 2 bases and V 3 bases, and 6 bases lay outside the gene matches. Germline assignment: CDR1 SGHDT and CDR2 YYEEEE.

V usage is TRBV27 and J usage is TRBJ2-7; D remains unclear. Germline CDR1 is MNHEY and CDR2 is SMNVEV (reference sequence). Deletions cut 8 bases from V and 0 bases from J, with 23 bases between. The CDR3 has 17 amino acids. This chain's CDR3 is CASRAPGQHLGSYEQYF. CDR3 DNA: TGTGCCAGCCGAGCTCCGGGCCAACACCTGGGCTCCTACGAGCAGTACTTC.

The V call is TRBV28, the J call TRBJ1-4, with D possibly TRBD1 on 5 matching bases. Germline lookup yields CDR1 MDHEN and CDR2 SYDVKM. The V end was cut by 7 bases, the J end by 7 bases, with 13 bases between. This CDR3 region has 13 residues. In DNA, the CDR3 is TGTGCCAGCAAAAGGGGCGCGAGTGAAAAACTGTTTTTT. Translated, it gives CASKRGASEKLFF.

This clone was counted only a few times. The J gene is TRBJ2-2, the V gene TRBV5-1; D might be TRBD2 (6 bases). Trimming removed 4 bases from V and 5 bases from J, with 15 bases in between. The CDR3 is 15 residues long. CDR1 and CDR2 from the germline V gene are SGHRS and YFSETQ. The DNA of the CDR3 is TGCGCCAGCAGCCCCGGAGGGGAAGGGACCGGGGAGCTGTTTTTT. This gives the protein CASSPGGEGTGELFF.

The CDR3 protein is CASSGPVPGSYNEQFF. The CDR3 coding sequence is TGTGCCAGCAGTGGACCTGTCCCTGGCTCCTACAATGAGCAGTTCTTC. The genes are TRBV2 and TRBJ2-1, with no clear D. The V gene lost 4 bases and the J gene lost 0 bases, with 13 bases spanning the gap. In germline, CDR1 is SNHLY, CDR2 FYNNEI. This CDR3 is built from 16 residues.

This rearrangement joins TRBV6-5 to TRBJ2-5, with 7 bases lining up with TRBD2. The J call is in doubt because the DNA end fits TRBJ2-7 better. Germline assignment: CDR1 MNHEY and CDR2 SVGAGI. The CDR3 length is 15 residues. The CDR3 nucleotides read TGTGCCAGCAGTTACGGGGAGGGTAACTACAACGAGCAGTACTTC. Its protein product is CASSYGEGNYNEQYF.

The chain couples TRBV10-1 to TRBJ2-1; 13 positions match TRBD2. Germline CDR1 and CDR2: WNHNN and SYGVQD (reference sequence). V lost 2 bases to trimming and J lost 0 bases; unmatched junction nucleotides: 7. CDR3 length: 19 residues. The CDR3 loop reads CASSETGLAGVRSYNEQFF. CDR3 sequence (DNA): TGCGCCAGCAGTGAGACCGGACTAGCGGGAGTCCGCTCCTACAATGAGCAGTTCTTC.

The V gene is TRBV10-2, the J gene TRBJ1-6; unclear D gene. The germline V gene encodes CDR1 WSHSY and CDR2 SAAADI. This CDR3 has 12 amino acids. Trimming shortened V by 1 base and J by 7 bases, and 2 bases separated the two germline ends. DNA of the CDR3: TGCGCCAGCAGTGAGTTAAATTCACCCCTCCACTTT. As protein: CASSELNSPLHF.

As to this clone: This may come from a read error, since a much larger clone is one base off. The identical CDR3 is also encoded by other nucleotide sequences in the sample. V is TRBV5-1 and J is TRBJ2-1, with D tentatively TRBD2 (5 bases). CDR1 is SGHRS, CDR2 YFSETQ, per germline. CDR3 length: 15 residues. The V end was cut by 4 bases, the J end by 0 bases, with 11 bases between. This chain's CDR3 is CASSPDSTSYNEQFF. The CDR3 coding sequence is TGCGCCAGCAGCCCGGACTCGACCTCCTACAATGAGCAGTTCTTC.

There are a few counts of this clone. This sequence joins TRBV9 and TRBJ2-1; no clear D gene. This CDR3 contains 13 residues. Germline assignment: CDR1 SGDLS and CDR2 YYNGEE. Trimming stripped 6 bases from V and 7 bases from J, with 14 bases between. The CDR3 nucleotides read TGTGCCAGCAAGCCCCTTTCGGGTAATGAGCAGTTCTTC. This gives the protein CASKPLSGNEQFF. The full variable domain, in which reference TRBV9 and TRBJ2-1 provide the parts outside the CDR3, is DSGVTQTPKHLITATGQRVTLRCSPRSGDLSVYWYQQSLDQGLQFLIQYYNGEERAKGNILERFSAQQFPDLHSELNLSSLELGDSALYFCASKPLSGNEQFFGPGTRLTVL.

The J gene is TRBJ1-5, the V gene TRBV19, with D perhaps TRBD1 (5 bases). Per the germline V gene, CDR1 is LNHDA and CDR2 is SQIVND (reference sequence). The CDR3 sequence is 16 residues long. Trimming cost V 4 bases and J 6 bases, with 19 bases left between them. The CDR3 DNA sequence: TGTGCCAGTAGTACACCCCGTGGGGGGGACGGTCAGCCCCAGCATTTT. It specifies CASSTPRGGDGQPQHF.

This clone occurred a few times. This rearrangement joins TRBV29-1 to TRBJ1-1; D might be TRBD1 (5 bases). V was pared by 5 bases and J by 3 bases, with 13 bases between. The CDR3 is 13 amino acids. The germline gives CDR1 SQVTM, CDR2 ANQGSEA. The CDR3 reads CSVRGTWDTEAFF. In DNA form, the CDR3 reads TGCAGCGTTCGAGGGACCTGGGACACTGAAGCTTTCTTT.

V usage is TRBV18 and J usage is TRBJ2-5; the match to TRBD2 covers 10 bases. V shed 5 bases, J shed 1 base, and the junction held 4 bases outside the gene matches. The CDR3 totals 15 residues. CDR1 and CDR2 (germline): KGHSH, LQKENI. The CDR3 protein is CASSASGSPQETQYF. CDR3 sequence (DNA): TGTGCCAGCTCAGCTAGCGGGAGTCCCCAAGAGACCCAGTACTTC.

There are a few counts of this clone. DNA of the CDR3: TGTGCCAGCTCGCGATCTCTCTGGACAGGGGATTCTGGGGCCAACGTCCTGACTTTC. This gives the protein CASSRSLWTGDSGANVLTF. The rearrangement uses TRBV18 and TRBJ2-6; TRBD1 matches 9 bases. This CDR3 is built from 19 residues. The germline V gene has CDR1 KGHSH and CDR2 LQKENI. J lost 1 base, V lost 6 bases, and 13 bases had no gene match.

Points on this clone: This could be a read error, since a much larger clone is one nucleotide away. This CDR3 is CASSQGTPEQVYGYTF. CDR3 bases: TGTGCCAGCAGCCAAGGGACTCCGGAACAGGTCTATGGCTACACCTTC. V and J are TRBV4-2 and TRBJ1-2; D may be TRBD1 (5 bases). Trimming took off 1 base at V and 4 bases at J, with 16 bases between the two ends. Germline V gene sequence: CDR1 LGHNA, CDR2 YNFKEQ. This CDR3 comprises 16 residues.

The rearrangement joins TRBV5-1 to TRBJ2-6; 7 nucleotides line up with TRBD1. CDR1 is SGHRS and CDR2 is YFSETQ in the germline V gene. The CDR3 extends over 17 amino acids. J lost 0 bases, V lost 3 bases, and 6 bases had no gene match. CDR3 sequence: CASSSPTGFSGANVLTF. For the CDR3, the DNA is TGCGCCAGCAGCTCCCCGACAGGGTTCTCTGGGGCCAACGTCCTGACTTTC.

The J gene is TRBJ1-3, the V gene TRBV14; D not certain. V lost 5 bases, J lost 2 bases, and 16 bases lay in between. This CDR3 comprises 16 residues. Germline values: CDR1 SGHDN, CDR2 FVKESK. The CDR3 loop reads CASSTRRGGAGNTIYF. CDR3 bases: TGTGCCAGCAGCACCCGACGAGGAGGAGCTGGAAACACCATATATTTT.

Regarding this clone: One end of the junction fails to match germline, which may point to a read error. Distinct nucleotide sequences in the sample also encode this CDR3. The chain recombines TRBV6-1 with TRBJ2-7, with D uncertain. The CDR3 runs to 13 residues. Per the germline V gene, CDR1 is MNHNS and CDR2 is SASEGT. The CDR3 spells CASSEAPNYEQYF. In nucleotides, the CDR3 is TGTGCCAGTAGTGAAGCCCCGAACTACGAGCAGTACTTC.

This clone was counted between two and nine times. The chain uses TRBV5-1 and TRBJ1-1; the D is unclear. CDR3 length: 14 residues. Germline V gives CDR1 SGHRS, CDR2 YFSETQ. V was cut by 3 bases and J by 2 bases, with 11 bases left in between. The CDR3 spells CASSSAGVNTEAFF. Written as DNA, the CDR3 is TGCGCCAGCAGCTCAGCCGGGGTTAACACTGAAGCTTTCTTT.

The V gene is TRBV6-4, the J gene TRBJ2-1; possibly TRBD1 or TRBD2 for D (5 bases each). Trimming left V 2 bases short and J 12 bases short, with 11 bases between. The CDR3 contains 12 residues. CDR1 is MRHNA and CDR2 is SNTAGT in the germline V gene. CDR3 residues: CASSDRTGGQFF. The CDR3 DNA is TGTGCCAGCAGTGACCGGACTGGGGGGCAGTTCTTC.

This sequence joins TRBV14 and TRBJ1-3; D gene uncertain. The germline V and J ends were trimmed by 0 bases and 7 bases, with 7 bases remaining between them. CDR3 length: 13 residues. Germline lookup yields CDR1 SGHDN and CDR2 FVKESK. The CDR3 here is CASSQDLRNTIYF. CDR3 bases: TGTGCCAGCAGCCAAGATCTGAGGAACACCATATATTTT.

V and J are TRBV4-1 and TRBJ2-1; D is perhaps TRBD2 (5 bases). The CDR3 contains 13 residues. The V and J ends lost 4 bases and 10 bases respectively, with 14 bases between them. Germline-derived CDR1 and CDR2 are MGHRA and YSYEKL. The CDR3 coding sequence is TGCGCCAGCAGCCTCACTAGGGAAGGAGAGCAGTTCTTC. This translates into CASSLTREGEQFF.

The chain carries TRBV28 and TRBJ2-1, with 8 bases identical to TRBD2. This CDR3 has 15 residues. With 5 bases clipped from V and 2 bases from J, the junction kept 5 bases outside the gene matches. Germline-derived CDR1 and CDR2 are MDHEN and SYDVKM. DNA of the CDR3: TGTGCCAGCAGTGAACATAGCGGGGCCTACAATGAGCAGTTCTTC. It specifies CASSEHSGAYNEQFF.

This clone was observed many times. The chain employs TRBV5-1 and TRBJ2-3; 11 bases fit TRBD2. The length of the CDR3 is 17 residues. CDR1 is SGHRS, CDR2 YFSETQ, per germline. Trimming cost V 3 bases and J 1 base; bases outside gene matches: 7. The CDR3 protein is CASSYYPGLAGTDTQYF. The CDR3 coding sequence is TGCGCCAGCAGCTATTATCCGGGACTAGCGGGCACAGATACGCAGTATTTT.

V and J are TRBV28 and TRBJ2-1; 13 bases fit TRBD2. The germline V gene encodes CDR1 MDHEN and CDR2 SYDVKM. V was pared by 11 bases and J by 7 bases, with 8 bases of the junction left unmatched. This CDR3 region has 14 residues. CDR3 in DNA: TGTGCCGTAAGGAGGACTAGCGGGAGAAATGAGCAGTTCTTC. This codes for CAVRRTSGRNEQFF.